These 10 T cell receptor beta chains share one sample of origin, sequenced in a study of cytomegalovirus exposure and HLA in healthy donors. PCR involved 60 Vbeta and 13 Jbeta primers. Clones were read by immunoSEQ multiplex PCR, and TCRdb kept only the in-frame ones, dropping some. The sample holds 150,000 to 200,000 clones, 68% seen once. Source material: PBMCs. The receptors were sampled from a man between 50 and 59 years old in good health and CMV-seronegative.

The chain joins TRBV5-4 to TRBJ2-5; 9 bases are shared with TRBD2. CDR1 and CDR2 from the germline V gene are SGHNT and YYREEE (reference sequence). This CDR3 comprises 17 residues. The V and J ends lost 2 bases and 5 bases, in that order; junction bases with no gene match: 13. The CDR3 spells CASSFLGTSQGKETQYF. CDR3 nucleotides: TGTGCCAGCAGCTTCCTGGGGACTAGCCAGGGAAAGGAGACCCAGTACTTC.

CDR3 coding DNA: TGTGCCAGCAGTTACTGGACAGGGGGTAACTATGGCTACACCTTC. Its protein is CASSYWTGGNYGYTF. The chain is built from TRBV6-5 and TRBJ1-2; TRBD1 aligns across 10 bases. The CDR3 is 15 residues long. The V and J ends lost 1 base and 1 base, in that order; junction bases with no gene match: 0. The germline CDR1 and CDR2 sequences are MNHEY and SVGAGI.

The V call is TRBV5-8, the J call TRBJ2-2; the match to TRBD1 covers 9 bases. CDR1 is SGHTS, CDR2 YDEGEE, per germline. The ends lost 4 bases at V and 4 bases at J; junction bases unmatched: 8. The CDR3 consists of 16 residues. DNA of the CDR3: TGTGCCAGCAGCAGGATTACAGGGGGCGGCACCGGGGAGCTGTTTTTT. This encodes CASSRITGGGTGELFF.

V is TRBV29-1 and J is TRBJ2-3, with no clear D. With 7 bases removed from V and 2 bases from J, the gap between germline ends came to 16 bases. In germline, CDR1 is SQVTM, CDR2 ANQGSEA. This CDR3 spans 14 amino acids. CDR3 loop: CSATTMLATDTQYF. Here the CDR3 DNA reads TGCAGCGCCACCACTATGTTGGCCACAGATACGCAGTATTTT.

The rearrangement uses TRBV6-6 and TRBJ2-3; D is perhaps TRBD2 (7 bases). CDR3 size: 15 residues. The ends were cut back, 0 bases at V and 5 bases at J, with 12 bases in the middle. Germline lookup yields CDR1 MNHNY and CDR2 SVGAGI (reference sequence). In DNA, the CDR3 is TGTGCCAGCAGTTACTCGCGGGGGCGAGGAGATACGCAGTATTTT. This encodes CASSYSRGRGDTQYF.

The chain uses TRBV28 and TRBJ2-2; unclear D gene. The CDR3 loop spans 16 amino acids. The V end lost 2 bases, the J end lost 0 bases, and 10 bases lay between the germline ends. The germline V gene encodes CDR1 MDHEN and CDR2 SYDVKM. CDR3 loop: CASSLIRVPNTGELFF. Here the CDR3 DNA reads TGTGCCAGCAGTTTAATTCGGGTTCCGAACACCGGGGAGCTGTTTTTT.

The chain joins TRBV19 to TRBJ1-1; TRBD1 might be the D (6 bases). V lost 7 bases and J lost 1, with 25 bases in between. Germline V CDR1 and CDR2: LNHDA, SQIVND (reference sequence). There are 18 residues in the CDR3. CDR3 in amino acids: CASTSYLGGEIRNTEAFF. CDR3 nucleotides: TGTGCCAGTACCTCCTACCTAGGGGGGGAGATTAGGAACACTGAAGCTTTCTTT.

The chain links TRBV5-1 to TRBJ2-3; 13 positions agree with TRBD2. The CDR3 totals 19 residues. After removal of 1 base from V and 0 bases from J, the junction contained 8 bases not matched to a gene. Germline assignment: CDR1 SGHRS and CDR2 YFSETQ. For the CDR3, the DNA is TGCGCCAGCAGCTTGTCAGGGACTAGCGGGGCCTCTAGCACAGATACGCAGTATTTT. This gives the protein CASSLSGTSGASSTDTQYF.

The rearrangement joins TRBV5-6 to TRBJ2-2, with D possibly matching TRBD2 (5 bases). The germline gives CDR1 SGHDT, CDR2 YYEEEE. The CDR3 runs 12 residues. Trimming removed 2 bases at V and 10 bases at J, with 9 bases between. The CDR3 sequence: CASSFGLPELFF. For the CDR3, the DNA is TGTGCCAGCAGCTTTGGACTCCCGGAGCTGTTTTTT.

The CDR3 DNA reads as TGTGCCAGCAGGTCCGACAGGGGTCGCGATGAGCAGTTCTTC. This gives the protein CASRSDRGRDEQFF. The rearrangement uses TRBV6-6 and TRBJ2-1; 8 bases are a match to TRBD1. V lost 6 bases, J lost 8 bases, and 9 bases stayed unmatched. CDR3 length equals 14 residues. Germline V gene data show CDR1 as MNHNY and CDR2 as SVGAGI (reference sequence).